Only one count was recorded for the clone carrying this T cell receptor (beta chain). Its antigen is unidentified. The assay was immunoSEQ multiplex PCR, and TCRdb's table has in-frame clones only and misses some. The sample lists around 50,000 clones; 70% to 90% were seen once. These data originate in a study of T cells in localized non-small cell lung cancer. General study findings and limits: Uninvolved neighboring lung showed the greatest T cell clonality, exceeding tumor. Heterogeneity cannot be ruled out, as sequencing used one tumor region only. In adjacent lung appeared a median around 57 of the top 100 tumor clones.

The CDR3 length is 13 residues. The source is a woman aged 35-75 years with stage I lung adenocarcinoma. The V call is TRBV21-1, the J call TRBJ1-1. TRBV21-1 is a recognized pseudogene. This sample comprised peripheral blood, obtained before any cancer treatment. CDR3 bases: TGTGCCAGCAGCATGACAAGGGACACTGAAGCTTTCTTT. It translates to CASSMTRDTEAFF.